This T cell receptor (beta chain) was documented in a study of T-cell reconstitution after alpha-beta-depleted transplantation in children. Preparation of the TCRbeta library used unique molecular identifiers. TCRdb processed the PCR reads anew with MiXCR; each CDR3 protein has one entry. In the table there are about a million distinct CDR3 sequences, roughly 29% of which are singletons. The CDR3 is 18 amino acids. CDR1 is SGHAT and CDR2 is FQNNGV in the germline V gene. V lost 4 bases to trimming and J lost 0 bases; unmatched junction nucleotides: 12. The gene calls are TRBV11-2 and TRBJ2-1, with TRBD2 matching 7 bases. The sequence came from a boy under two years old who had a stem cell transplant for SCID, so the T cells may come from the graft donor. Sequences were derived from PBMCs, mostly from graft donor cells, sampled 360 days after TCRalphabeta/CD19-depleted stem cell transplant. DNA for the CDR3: TGTGCCAGCAGCTCCAAAGCGGGGCGACAGAGCTCCTACAATGAGCAGTTCTTC. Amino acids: CASSSKAGRQSSYNEQFF.